This T cell receptor (beta chain) comes out of a study of blood T cell repertoires in COVID-19. The authors' processing: Reference gene primer amplification in the assay estimated nucleated cell counts. The repertoire was sequenced with immunoSEQ multiplex PCR; TCRdb's copy has only in-frame clones and lacks some. The DNA was the basis for D and trimming; V, J and clone size are from that table. The sample yields roughly 180,000 clones, approximately 85% seen once. This clone appeared a single time. This CDR3 is 13 amino acids long. CDR1 and CDR2 from the germline V gene are SEHNR and FQNEAQ (reference sequence). V dropped 11 bases and J dropped 5 bases, with 19 bases sitting between them.

The rearrangement links TRBV7-9 to TRBJ2-7; possibly TRBD1 for D (5 bases). The sequence derives from a woman aged 55-70 years with acute or convalescent COVID-19. The sequencing input was peripheral blood. The CDR3 is CAFDRSTLNEQYF. The DNA for the CDR3 is TGTGCCTTCGACAGAAGCACCCTTAACGAGCAGTACTTC.